Below, 8 T cell receptor beta chains from the same sample are listed, as sequenced in a study of blood T cell repertoires in COVID-19. The repertoire was sequenced with immunoSEQ multiplex PCR; TCRdb's copy has only in-frame clones and lacks some. The sample has some 340,000 clones; around 83% are singletons. Sequencing used peripheral blood. These receptors were obtained from a young man with active or convalescent COVID-19.

This rearrangement joins TRBV6-4 to TRBJ1-1, with D unresolved. The V gene lost 6 bases and the J gene lost 1 base, with 9 bases spanning the gap. Germline lookup yields CDR1 MRHNA and CDR2 SNTAGT. The CDR3 is 13 residues long. This chain's CDR3 is CASRLDPNTEAFF. Written as DNA, the CDR3 is TGTGCCAGCAGGCTAGACCCGAACACTGAAGCTTTCTTT.

The rearrangement uses TRBV28 and TRBJ1-3; D is uncertain. Germline V CDR1 and CDR2: MDHEN, SYDVKM. CDR3 length: 14 amino acids. Between the trimmed V and J ends, which lost 4 bases and 1 base, there was a span of 8 bases. CDR3: CASSSPGSGNTIYF. The CDR3 DNA sequence: TGTGCCAGCAGTTCCCCGGGGTCTGGAAACACCATATATTTT.

The chain carries TRBV9 and TRBJ2-3, with D perhaps TRBD1 or TRBD2 (6 bases each). The CDR3 contains 15 residues. The germline gives CDR1 SGDLS, CDR2 YYNGEE. V lost 4 bases and J lost 2, with 14 bases in between. CDR3 sequence (DNA): TGTGCCAGCAGCCTAGGAGGGACAACCACAGATACGCAGTATTTT. Translation: CASSLGGTTTDTQYF. Based on the CDR3 plus reference TRBV9 and TRBJ2-3, the full variable domain is DSGVTQTPKHLITATGQRVTLRCSPRSGDLSVYWYQQSLDQGLQFLIQYYNGEERAKGNILERFSAQQFPDLHSELNLSSLELGDSALYFCASSLGGTTTDTQYFGPGTRLTVL.

V and J are TRBV18 and TRBJ1-1; perhaps TRBD1 as D (6 bases). CDR3 length equals 14 residues. The germline V gene encodes CDR1 KGHSH and CDR2 LQKENI. Trimming stripped 5 bases from V and 1 base from J, with 11 bases between. The CDR3 loop is CASSLDSGNTEAFF. CDR3 DNA: TGTGCCAGCTCATTGGACAGTGGGAACACTGAAGCTTTCTTT.

V is TRBV28 and J is TRBJ1-1; D might be TRBD1 (5 bases). CDR3 length: 15 residues. The V end was cut by 5 bases, the J end by 4 bases, with 17 bases between. Looked up from germline, CDR1 is MDHEN and CDR2 is SYDVKM. The CDR3, as DNA: TGTGCCAGCAGTAGCCGGTGGCAGGGTTTCACTGAAGCTTTCTTT. This encodes CASSSRWQGFTEAFF.

This rearrangement joins TRBV16 to TRBJ1-4; the D is unclear. The CDR3 length is 13 residues. The germline V gene has CDR1 KGHSY and CDR2 FQNENV. The V end was cut by 3 bases, the J end by 2 bases, with 4 bases between. Here the CDR3 reads CASSQTTNEKLFF. Written as DNA, the CDR3 is TGTGCCAGCAGCCAGACTACTAATGAAAAACTGTTTTTT.

The rearrangement links TRBV7-2 to TRBJ1-4, with 7 bases aligning to TRBD1. The germline gives CDR1 SGHTA, CDR2 FQGNSA. This CDR3 spans 14 amino acids. The V gene end was trimmed by 3 bases and the J gene end by 5 bases; junction bases not matched to a gene: 3. The CDR3, as DNA: TGTGCCAGCAGCTTGGACAGGACGAATGAAAAACTGTTTTTT. This sequence encodes CASSLDRTNEKLFF.

The chain combines TRBV12-3 or TRBV12-4 with TRBJ2-7; 11 bases line up with TRBD2. This CDR3 has 12 amino acids. With V trimmed by 4 bases and J by 9 bases, 2 bases remained unmatched. The CDR3 bases are TGTGCCAGCAGTTCCCTAGCGGGGGGGCAGTACTTC. Translation: CASSSLAGGQYF.